A selection of T cell receptor beta chains follows, all from one sample in a study of OX40 agonist ivuxolimab in advanced cancers. Libraries were prepared by immunoSEQ multiplex PCR; TCRdb keeps only in-frame clonotypes and omits some of them. This table has fewer than 95,000 clones, about nine tenths appearing once. Sample: CD4+ or CD8+ T cells sorted from blood, taken in a trial of the OX40 agonist ivuxolimab. These receptors were collected from an adult with an advanced solid tumor such as melanoma, head and neck, liver or kidney cancer. The CDR3 runs from the conserved cysteine through the conserved F or W. D genes are given only for firm matches. Only some rows state a clone size, as once, few, many or a class for expanded clones.

d_gene | j_gene | v_gene | abundance | CDR3nt | CDR3aa
NA | TRBJ1-2 | TRBV5-6 | NA | TGTGCCAGCATCGACCTTGGGGGGCCTGACTATGGCTACACCTTC | CASIDLGGPDYGYTF
TRBD2 | TRBJ2-3 | TRBV7-8 | NA | TGTGCCAGCGTCTCATACGGGAGGGGCACAGATACGCAGTATTTT | CASVSYGRGTDTQYF
TRBD1 | TRBJ2-7 | TRBV7-3 | NA | TGTGCCAGCAGCCAACAGGGGGACGCCAGAGAGCAGTACTTC | CASSQQGDAREQYF
NA | TRBJ2-7 | TRBV27 | NA | TGTGCCAGCAGTTCCGGATATGAGCAGTACTTC | CASSSGYEQYF
TRBD1 | TRBJ2-5 | TRBV15 | NA | TGTGCCACCAGCATTGCTCCGGGACAGGGAGAAGAGACCCAGTACTTC | CATSIAPGQGEETQYF
NA | TRBJ1-2 | TRBV13 | NA | TGTGCCAGCAGCTTAGGGCAGGGCGGATATGGCTACACCTTC | CASSLGQGGYGYTF
NA | TRBJ2-7 | TRBV7-3 | NA | TGTGCCAGCAGCTTGGGAGGGGGCACAGCCTACGAGCAGTACTTC | CASSLGGGTAYEQYF
TRBD2 | TRBJ2-2 | TRBV5-8 | NA | TGTGCCAGCGGACTAGCAGCCGGGGAGCTGTTTTTT | CASGLAAGELFF
NA | TRBJ2-7 | TRBV11-2 | NA | TGTGCCAGCAGCTTTCTGACCGGGGCGGAGGAGCAGTACTTC | CASSFLTGAEEQYF
NA | TRBJ1-1 | TRBV6-1 | few | TGTGCCAGCAGTGAAGCGGGGGCTTTCTTT | CASSEAGAFF
TRBD2 | TRBJ2-3 | TRBV4-1 | NA | TGCGCCAGCAGCCAAGATCCCACTAGCGGGAGCGTCGCAGATACGCAGTATTTT | CASSQDPTSGSVADTQYF
TRBD2 | TRBJ2-7 | TRBV19 | NA | TGTGCCAGTAGTATAGATCCCGGACTAGCGGCCGTATACGAGCAGTACTTC | CASSIDPGLAAVYEQYF
TRBD1 | TRBJ2-1 | TRBV7-1 | NA | TGTGCCAGCAGCTTATCCGGGACAGGGGGCGGAGGAGTATGGAATGAGCAGTTCTTC | CASSLSGTGGGGVWNEQFF
TRBD2 | TRBJ2-7 | TRBV6-5 | NA | TGTGCCAGCAGGCCTGAGGGGAGGGGAGGCTACGAGCAGTACTTC | CASRPEGRGGYEQYF
TRBD1 | TRBJ2-7 | TRBV11-2 | NA | TGTGCCAGCAGCCTAGAGGGACAGTCGACTTGGGGCCAGCAGTACTTC | CASSLEGQSTWGQQYF
TRBD1 | TRBJ1-1 | TRBV29-1 | NA | TGCAGCGTTGACCTAACAGGGGGCGTAGAAGCTTTCTTT | CSVDLTGGVEAFF
TRBD2 | TRBJ2-1 | TRBV27 | once | TGTGCCAGCAGTTCAGGGACTAGCGGTCTGCGGGGCGAGCAGTTCTTC | CASSSGTSGLRGEQFF
TRBD1 | TRBJ2-7 | TRBV19 | NA | TGTGCCAGTAGTATAAGCGGGACAGGGGGCAACGAGCAGTACTTC | CASSISGTGGNEQYF